This is a list of T cell receptor beta chains from one sample in a study of cytomegalovirus exposure and HLA in healthy donors. Measured with immunoSEQ multiplex PCR; TCRdb has only the in-frame clones, and not every one. The sample has 150,000 to 200,000 clones, over 60% seen once. The source material was PBMCs. Receptor source: a male donor in good health and CMV-seronegative. Both conserved end residues are part of each CDR3. D genes are given only for firm matches. A clone size is listed for some rows: how often the clone was seen (once, few, many), or a class if it is expanded.

TRBJ2-3 | - | - | TRBV5-4 | CASSLAKTSTDTQYF | TGTGCCAGCAGCTTAGCGAAAACTAGCACAGATACGCAGTATTTT
TRBJ2-7 | - | - | TRBV4-3 | CASSVGHSEQYF | TGCGCCAGCAGCGTAGGACACTCCGAGCAGTACTTC
TRBJ2-7 | - | - | TRBV23-1 | CASSQSRTQSSYEQYF | TGCGCCAGCAGTCAATCCCGGACACAGAGCTCCTACGAGCAGTACTTC
TRBJ2-1 | - | TRBD2 | TRBV28 | CASSFSGRLADEQFF | TGTGCCAGCAGTTTTTCCGGGAGGTTAGCAGATGAGCAGTTCTTC
TRBJ1-3 | - | - | TRBV6-5 | CASSSVSIEGNTIYF | TGTGCCAGCAGTTCGGTCTCGATTGAGGGAAACACCATATATTTT
TRBJ2-3 | once | - | TRBV11-2 | CASSWGTSTDTQYF | TGTGCCAGCAGCTGGGGCACTAGCACAGATACGCAGTATTTT
TRBJ2-7 | - | TRBD1 | TRBV28 | CASSLGGQGAYEQYF | TGTGCCAGCAGTTTGGGCGGACAGGGGGCGTACGAGCAGTACTTC
TRBJ2-5 | - | TRBD1 | TRBV6-5 | CASSYLHTGVQETQYF | TGTGCCAGCAGTTACCTCCATACAGGGGTACAAGAGACCCAGTACTTC
TRBJ2-1 | - | TRBD2 | TRBV5-1 | CASSLEVAGGGNEQFF | TGCGCCAGCAGCTTGGAAGTAGCGGGAGGAGGGAATGAGCAGTTCTTC
TRBJ2-1 | - | - | TRBV5-1 | CASLGLSSSDEQFF | TGCGCCAGTCTCGGACTCTCTTCCTCGGATGAGCAGTTCTTC